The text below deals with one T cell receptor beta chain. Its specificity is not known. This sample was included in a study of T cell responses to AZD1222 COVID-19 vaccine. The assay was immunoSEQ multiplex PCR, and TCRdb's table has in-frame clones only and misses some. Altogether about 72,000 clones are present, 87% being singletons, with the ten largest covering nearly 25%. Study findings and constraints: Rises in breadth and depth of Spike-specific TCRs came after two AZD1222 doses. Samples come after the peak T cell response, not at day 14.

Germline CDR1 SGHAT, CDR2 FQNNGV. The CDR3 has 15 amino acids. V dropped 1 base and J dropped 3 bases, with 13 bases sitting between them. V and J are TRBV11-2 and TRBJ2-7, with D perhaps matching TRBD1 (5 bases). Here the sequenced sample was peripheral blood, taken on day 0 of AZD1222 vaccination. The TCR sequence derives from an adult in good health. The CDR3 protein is CASSLGLGPNYEQYF. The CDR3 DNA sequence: TGTGCCAGCAGCTTAGGTTTGGGGCCAAACTACGAGCAGTACTTC.